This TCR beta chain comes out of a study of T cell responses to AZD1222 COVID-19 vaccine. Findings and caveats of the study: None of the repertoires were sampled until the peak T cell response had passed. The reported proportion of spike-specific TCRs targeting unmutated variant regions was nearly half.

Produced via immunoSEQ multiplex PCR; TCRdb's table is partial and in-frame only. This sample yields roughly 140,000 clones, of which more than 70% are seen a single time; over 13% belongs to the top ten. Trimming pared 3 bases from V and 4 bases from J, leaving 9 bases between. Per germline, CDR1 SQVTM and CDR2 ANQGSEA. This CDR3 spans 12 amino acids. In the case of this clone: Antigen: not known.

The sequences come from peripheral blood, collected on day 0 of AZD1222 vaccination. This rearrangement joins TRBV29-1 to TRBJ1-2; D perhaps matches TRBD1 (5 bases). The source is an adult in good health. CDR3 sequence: CSVDRGGYGYTF. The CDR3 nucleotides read TGCAGCGTTGATCGGGGGGGCTATGGCTACACCTTC.